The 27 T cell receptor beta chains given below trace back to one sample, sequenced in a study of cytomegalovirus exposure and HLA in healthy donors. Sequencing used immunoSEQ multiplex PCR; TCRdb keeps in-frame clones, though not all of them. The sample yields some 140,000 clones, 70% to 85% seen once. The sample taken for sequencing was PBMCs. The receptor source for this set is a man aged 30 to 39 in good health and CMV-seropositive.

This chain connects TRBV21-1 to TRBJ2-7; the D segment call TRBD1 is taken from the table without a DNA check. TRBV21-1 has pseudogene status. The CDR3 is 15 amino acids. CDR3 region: CASSKRGGSTYEQYF. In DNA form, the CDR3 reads TGTGCCAGCAGCAAAAGAGGGGGCTCGACCTACGAGCAGTACTTC.

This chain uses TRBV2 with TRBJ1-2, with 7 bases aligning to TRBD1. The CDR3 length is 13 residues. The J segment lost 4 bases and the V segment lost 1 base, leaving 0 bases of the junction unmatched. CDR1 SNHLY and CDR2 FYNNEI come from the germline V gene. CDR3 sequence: CASSEGTGYGYTF. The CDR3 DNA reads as TGTGCCAGCAGTGAAGGGACAGGCTATGGCTACACCTTC.

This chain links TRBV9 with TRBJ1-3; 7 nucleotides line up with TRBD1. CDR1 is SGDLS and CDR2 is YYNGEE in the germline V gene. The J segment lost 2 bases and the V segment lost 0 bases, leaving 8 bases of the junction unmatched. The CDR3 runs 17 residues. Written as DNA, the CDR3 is TGTGCCAGCAGCGTAGGGGTCGCCGACAGGGCTGGAAACACCATATATTTT. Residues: CASSVGVADRAGNTIYF.

CDR3 amino acids: CASSPWTSGSHEQYF. In DNA form, the CDR3 reads TGTGCCAGCAGCCCCTGGACTAGCGGGAGCCACGAGCAGTACTTC. The rearrangement joins TRBV7-2 to TRBJ2-7; 13 bases fit TRBD2. This CDR3 has 15 amino acids. Per germline, CDR1 SGHTA and CDR2 FQGNSA. Trimming at V came to 5 bases and at J to 5 bases, leaving 6 bases not matched to a gene.

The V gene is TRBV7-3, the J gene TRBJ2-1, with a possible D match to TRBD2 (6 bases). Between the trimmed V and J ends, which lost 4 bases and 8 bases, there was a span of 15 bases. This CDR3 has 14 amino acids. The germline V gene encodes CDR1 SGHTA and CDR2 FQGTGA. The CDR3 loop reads CASSYGTLGDEQFF. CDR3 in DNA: TGTGCCAGCAGCTACGGGACTCTGGGGGATGAGCAGTTCTTC.

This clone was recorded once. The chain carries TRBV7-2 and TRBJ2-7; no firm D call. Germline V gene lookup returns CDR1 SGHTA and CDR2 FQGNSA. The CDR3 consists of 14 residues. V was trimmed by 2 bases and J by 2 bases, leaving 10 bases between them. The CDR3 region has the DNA TGTGCCAGCAGCTTATACACGCAAACCTACGAGCAGTACTTC. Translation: CASSLYTQTYEQYF.

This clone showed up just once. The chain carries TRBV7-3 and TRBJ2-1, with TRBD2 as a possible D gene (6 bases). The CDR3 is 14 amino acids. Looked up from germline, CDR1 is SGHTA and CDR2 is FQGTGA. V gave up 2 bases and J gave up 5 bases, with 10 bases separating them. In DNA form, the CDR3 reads TGTGCCAGCAGCTTAGCGGGGAGAAACAATGAGCAGTTCTTC. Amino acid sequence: CASSLAGRNNEQFF.

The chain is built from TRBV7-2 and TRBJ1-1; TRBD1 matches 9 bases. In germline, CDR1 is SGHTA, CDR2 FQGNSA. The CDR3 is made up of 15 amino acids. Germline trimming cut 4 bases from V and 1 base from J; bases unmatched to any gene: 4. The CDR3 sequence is CASSSSTGGNTEAFF. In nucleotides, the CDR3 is TGTGCCAGCAGCTCATCGACAGGGGGGAACACTGAAGCTTTCTTT.

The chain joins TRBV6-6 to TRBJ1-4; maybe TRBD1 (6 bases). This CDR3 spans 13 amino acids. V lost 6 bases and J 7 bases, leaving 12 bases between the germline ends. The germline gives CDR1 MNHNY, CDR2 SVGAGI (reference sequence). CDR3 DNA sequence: TGTGCCAGCAGACAGGGAGCCGTTGAAAAACTGTTTTTT. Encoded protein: CASRQGAVEKLFF.

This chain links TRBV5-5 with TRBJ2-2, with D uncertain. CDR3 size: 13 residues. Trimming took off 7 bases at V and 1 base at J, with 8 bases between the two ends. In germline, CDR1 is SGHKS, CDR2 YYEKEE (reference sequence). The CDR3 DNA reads TGTGCCAGCCGCCGAGAGAACACCGGGGAGCTGTTTTTT. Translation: CASRRENTGELFF. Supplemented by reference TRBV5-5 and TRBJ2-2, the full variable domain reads DAGVTQSPTHLIKTRGQQVTLRCSPISGHKSVSWYQQVLGQGPQFIFQYYEKEERGRGNFPDRFSARQFPNYSSELNVNALLLGDSALYLCASRRENTGELFFGEGSRLTVL.

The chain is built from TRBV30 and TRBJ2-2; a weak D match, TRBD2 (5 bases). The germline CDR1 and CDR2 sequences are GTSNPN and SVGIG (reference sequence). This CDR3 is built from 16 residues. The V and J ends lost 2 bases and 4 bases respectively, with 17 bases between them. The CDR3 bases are TGTGCCTGGAGTCCAATTGTGGGCCGGGGCACCGGGGAGCTGTTTTTT. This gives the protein CAWSPIVGRGTGELFF. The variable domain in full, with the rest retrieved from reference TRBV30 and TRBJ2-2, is SQTIHQWPATLVQPVGSPLSLECTVEGTSNPNLYWYRQAAGRGLQLLFYSVGIGQISSEVPQNLSASRPQDRQFILSSKKLLLSDSGFYLCAWSPIVGRGTGELFFGEGSRLTVL.

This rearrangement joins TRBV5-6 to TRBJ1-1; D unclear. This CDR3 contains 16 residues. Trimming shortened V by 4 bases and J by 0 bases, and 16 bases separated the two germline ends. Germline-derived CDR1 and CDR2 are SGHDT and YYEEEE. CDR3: CASSAITSTVNTEAFF. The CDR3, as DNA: TGTGCCAGCAGCGCCATTACTTCCACAGTGAACACTGAAGCTTTCTTT.

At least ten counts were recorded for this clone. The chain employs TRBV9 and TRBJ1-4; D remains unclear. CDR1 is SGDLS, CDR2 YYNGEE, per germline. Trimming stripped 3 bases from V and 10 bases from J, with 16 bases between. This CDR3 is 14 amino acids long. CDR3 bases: TGTGCCAGCAGCGAAACAGAGTTCCCCGGAAAACTGTTTTTT. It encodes CASSETEFPGKLFF.

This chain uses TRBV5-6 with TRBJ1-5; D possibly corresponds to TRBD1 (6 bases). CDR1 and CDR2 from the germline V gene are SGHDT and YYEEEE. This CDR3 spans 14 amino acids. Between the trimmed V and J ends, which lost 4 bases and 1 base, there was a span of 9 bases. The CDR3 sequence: CASSPQGSNQPQHF. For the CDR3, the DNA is TGTGCCAGCAGCCCACAGGGAAGCAATCAGCCCCAGCATTTT. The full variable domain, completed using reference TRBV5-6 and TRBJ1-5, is DAGVTQSPTHLIKTRGQQVTLRCSPKSGHDTVSWYQQALGQGPQFIFQYYEEEERQRGNFPDRFSGHQFPNYSSELNVNALLLGDSALYLCASSPQGSNQPQHFGDGTRLSIL.

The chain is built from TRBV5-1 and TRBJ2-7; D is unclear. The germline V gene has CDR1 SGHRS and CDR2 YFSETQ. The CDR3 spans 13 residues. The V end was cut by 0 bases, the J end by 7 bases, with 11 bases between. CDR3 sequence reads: CASSLGDSWEQYF. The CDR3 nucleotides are TGCGCCAGCAGCTTGGGTGACTCTTGGGAGCAGTACTTC.

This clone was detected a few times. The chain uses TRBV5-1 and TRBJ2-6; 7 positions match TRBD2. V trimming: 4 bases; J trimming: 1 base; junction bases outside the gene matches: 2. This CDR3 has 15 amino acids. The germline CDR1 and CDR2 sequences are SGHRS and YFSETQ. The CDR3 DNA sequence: TGCGCCAGCAGCAGAGCGGGGTCTGGGGCCAACGTCCTGACTTTC. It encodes CASSRAGSGANVLTF.

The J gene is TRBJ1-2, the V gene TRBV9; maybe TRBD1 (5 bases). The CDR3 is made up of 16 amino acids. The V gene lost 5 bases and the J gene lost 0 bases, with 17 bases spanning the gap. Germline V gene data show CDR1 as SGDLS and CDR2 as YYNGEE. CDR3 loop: CASSRLGLGSNYGYTF. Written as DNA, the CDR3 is TGTGCCAGCAGTAGACTGGGACTGGGCTCTAACTATGGCTACACCTTC. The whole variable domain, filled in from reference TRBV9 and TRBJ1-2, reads DSGVTQTPKHLITATGQRVTLRCSPRSGDLSVYWYQQSLDQGLQFLIQYYNGEERAKGNILERFSAQQFPDLHSELNLSSLELGDSALYFCASSRLGLGSNYGYTFGSGTRLTVV.

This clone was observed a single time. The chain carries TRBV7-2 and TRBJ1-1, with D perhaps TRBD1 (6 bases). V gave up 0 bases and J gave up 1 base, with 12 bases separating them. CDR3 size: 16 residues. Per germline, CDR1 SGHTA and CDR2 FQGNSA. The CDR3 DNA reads TGTGCCAGCAGCTTAGCGCGTGGGACACCGAACACTGAAGCTTTCTTT. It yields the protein CASSLARGTPNTEAFF.

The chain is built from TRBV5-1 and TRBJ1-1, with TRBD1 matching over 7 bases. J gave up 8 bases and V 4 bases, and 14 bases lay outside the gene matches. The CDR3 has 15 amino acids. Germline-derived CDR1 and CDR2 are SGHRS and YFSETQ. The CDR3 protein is CASSRDRPWTDEAFF. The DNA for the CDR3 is TGCGCCAGCAGCCGGGACAGACCCTGGACGGACGAAGCTTTCTTT.

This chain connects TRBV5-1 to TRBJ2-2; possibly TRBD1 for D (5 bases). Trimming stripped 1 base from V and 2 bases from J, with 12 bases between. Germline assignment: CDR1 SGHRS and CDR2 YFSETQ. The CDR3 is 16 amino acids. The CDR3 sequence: CASSLRWGPNTGELFF. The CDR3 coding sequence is TGCGCCAGCAGCTTGCGATGGGGCCCAAACACCGGGGAGCTGTTTTTT.

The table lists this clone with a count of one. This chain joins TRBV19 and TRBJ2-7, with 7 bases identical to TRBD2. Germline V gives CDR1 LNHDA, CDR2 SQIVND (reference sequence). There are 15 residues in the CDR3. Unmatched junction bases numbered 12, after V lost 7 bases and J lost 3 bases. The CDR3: CASKAPGTGGYEQYF. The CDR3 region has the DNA TGTGCCAGTAAAGCCCCAGGGACGGGGGGCTACGAGCAGTACTTC. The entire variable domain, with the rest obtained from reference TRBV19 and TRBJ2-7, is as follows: DGGITQSPKYLFRKEGQNVTLSCEQNLNHDAMYWYRQDPGQGLRLIYYSQIVNDFQKGDIAEGYSVSREKKESFPLTVTSAQKNPTAFYLCASKAPGTGGYEQYFGPGTRLTVT.

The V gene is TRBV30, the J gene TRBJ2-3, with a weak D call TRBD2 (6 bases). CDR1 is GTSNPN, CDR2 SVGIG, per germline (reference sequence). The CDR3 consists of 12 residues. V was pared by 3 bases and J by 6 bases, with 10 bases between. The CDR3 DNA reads TGTGCCTGGAGGGGGCTAGCGGATACGCAGTATTTT. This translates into CAWRGLADTQYF.

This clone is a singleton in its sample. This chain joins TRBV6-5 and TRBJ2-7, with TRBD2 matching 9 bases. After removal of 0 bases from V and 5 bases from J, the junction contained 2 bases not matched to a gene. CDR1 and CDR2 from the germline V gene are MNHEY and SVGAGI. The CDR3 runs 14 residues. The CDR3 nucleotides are TGTGCCAGCAGTTACTCTAGCGGGGGCAACGAGCAGTACTTC. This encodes CASSYSSGGNEQYF.

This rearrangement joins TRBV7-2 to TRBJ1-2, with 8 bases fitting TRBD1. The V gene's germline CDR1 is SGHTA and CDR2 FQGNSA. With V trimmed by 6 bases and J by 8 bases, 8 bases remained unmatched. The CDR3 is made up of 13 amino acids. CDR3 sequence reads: CASRPTGAGGYTF. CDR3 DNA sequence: TGTGCCAGCAGGCCGACAGGGGCAGGCGGCTACACCTTC. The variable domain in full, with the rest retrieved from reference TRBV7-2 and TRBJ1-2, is GAGVSQSPSNKVTEKGKDVELRCDPISGHTALYWYRQSLGQGLEFLIYFQGNSAPDKSGLPSDRFSAERTGGSVSTLTIQRTQQEDSAVYLCASRPTGAGGYTFGSGTRLTVV.

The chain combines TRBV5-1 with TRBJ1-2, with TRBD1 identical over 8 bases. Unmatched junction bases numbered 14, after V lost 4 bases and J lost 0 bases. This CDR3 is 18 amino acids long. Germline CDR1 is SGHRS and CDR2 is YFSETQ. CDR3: CASSPGLQGAYSNYGYTF. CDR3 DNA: TGCGCCAGCAGCCCAGGGTTGCAGGGGGCCTATTCTAACTATGGCTACACCTTC.

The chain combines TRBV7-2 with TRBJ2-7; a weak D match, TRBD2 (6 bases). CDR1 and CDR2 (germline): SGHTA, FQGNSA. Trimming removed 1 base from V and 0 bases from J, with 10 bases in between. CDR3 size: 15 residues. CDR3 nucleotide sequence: TGTGCCAGCAGCTTAGTAACCGGGGGCTCCTACGAGCAGTACTTC. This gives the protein CASSLVTGGSYEQYF.

This CDR3 reads CASSPREQGVYEQYF. CDR3 nucleotides: TGTGCCAGCTCACCAAGGGAACAGGGAGTATACGAGCAGTACTTC. This rearrangement joins TRBV18 to TRBJ2-7, with D possibly matching TRBD1 (6 bases). The CDR3 totals 15 residues. Germline values: CDR1 KGHSH, CDR2 LQKENI. Trimming removed 2 bases from V and 4 bases from J, with 15 bases in between.